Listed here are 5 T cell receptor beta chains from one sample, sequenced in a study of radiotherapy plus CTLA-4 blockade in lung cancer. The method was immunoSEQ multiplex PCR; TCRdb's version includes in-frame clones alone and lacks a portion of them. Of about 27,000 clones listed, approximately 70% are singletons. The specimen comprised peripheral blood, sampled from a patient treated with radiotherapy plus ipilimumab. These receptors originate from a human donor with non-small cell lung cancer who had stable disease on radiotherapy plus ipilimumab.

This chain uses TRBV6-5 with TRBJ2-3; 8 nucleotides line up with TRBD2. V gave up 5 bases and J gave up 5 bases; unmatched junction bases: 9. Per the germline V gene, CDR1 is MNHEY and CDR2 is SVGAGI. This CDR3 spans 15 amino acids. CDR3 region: CASSRPPGGKDTQYF. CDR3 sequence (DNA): TGTGCCAGCAGTAGGCCCCCGGGAGGGAAAGATACGCAGTATTTT.

The CDR3: CAWNLIVRAEAFF. The CDR3 DNA reads as TGTGCCTGGAACCTTATAGTTCGGGCTGAAGCTTTCTTT. This chain links TRBV30 with TRBJ1-1, with unresolved D. V lost 4 bases, J lost 6 bases, and 15 bases lay in between. This CDR3 comprises 13 residues. Per the germline V gene, CDR1 is GTSNPN and CDR2 is SVGIG (reference sequence). The whole variable domain, remainder taken from reference TRBV30 and TRBJ1-1, is SQTIHQWPATLVQPVGSPLSLECTVEGTSNPNLYWYRQAAGRGLQLLFYSVGIGQISSEVPQNLSASRPQDRQFILSSKKLLLSDSGFYLCAWNLIVRAEAFFGQGTRLTVV.

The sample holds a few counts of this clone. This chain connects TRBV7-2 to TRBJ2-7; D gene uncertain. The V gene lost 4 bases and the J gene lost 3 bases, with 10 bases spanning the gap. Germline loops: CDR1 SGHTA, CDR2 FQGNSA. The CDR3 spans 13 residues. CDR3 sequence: CASSSGPFYEQYF. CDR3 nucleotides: TGTGCCAGCAGCTCCGGACCCTTCTACGAGCAGTACTTC.

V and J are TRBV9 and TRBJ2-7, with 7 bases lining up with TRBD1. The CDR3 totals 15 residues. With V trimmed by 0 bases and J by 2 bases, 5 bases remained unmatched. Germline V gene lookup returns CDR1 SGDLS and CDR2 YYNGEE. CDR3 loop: CASSVGGTETYEQYF. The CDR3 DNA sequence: TGTGCCAGCAGCGTAGGGGGGACAGAAACCTACGAGCAGTACTTC.

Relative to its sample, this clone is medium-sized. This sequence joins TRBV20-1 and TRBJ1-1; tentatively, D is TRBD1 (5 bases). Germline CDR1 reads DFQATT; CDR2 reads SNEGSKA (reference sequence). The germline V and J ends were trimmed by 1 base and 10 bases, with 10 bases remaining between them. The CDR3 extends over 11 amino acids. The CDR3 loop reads CSARAGTGAFF. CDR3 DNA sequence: TGCAGTGCTAGAGCGGGGACCGGAGCTTTCTTT.